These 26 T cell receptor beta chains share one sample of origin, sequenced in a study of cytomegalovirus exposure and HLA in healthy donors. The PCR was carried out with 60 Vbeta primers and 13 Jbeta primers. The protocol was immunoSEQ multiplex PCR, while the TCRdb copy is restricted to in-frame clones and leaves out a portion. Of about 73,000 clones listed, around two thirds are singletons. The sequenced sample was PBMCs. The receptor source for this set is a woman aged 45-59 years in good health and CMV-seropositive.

CDR3 coding DNA: TGTGCCAGCAGTGCTACCCCCGCGAACACCGGGGAGCTGTTTTTT. Translating gives CASSATPANTGELFF. The genes are TRBV2 and TRBJ2-2; D remains ambiguous. The CDR3 spans 15 residues. Trimming took 4 bases from V and 0 from J, leaving 9 bases between them. In germline, CDR1 is SNHLY, CDR2 FYNNEI.

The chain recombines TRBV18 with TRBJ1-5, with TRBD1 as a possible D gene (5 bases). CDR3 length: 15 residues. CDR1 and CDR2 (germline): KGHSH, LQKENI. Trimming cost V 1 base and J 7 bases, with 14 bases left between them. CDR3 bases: TGTGCCAGCTCACCACTCGCATGGGGGGAACAGCCCCAGCATTTT. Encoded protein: CASSPLAWGEQPQHF.

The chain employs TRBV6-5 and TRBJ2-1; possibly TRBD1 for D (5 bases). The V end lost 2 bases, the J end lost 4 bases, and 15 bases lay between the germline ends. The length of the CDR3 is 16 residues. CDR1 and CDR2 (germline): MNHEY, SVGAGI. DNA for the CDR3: TGTGCCAGCAGTTACCGACACAGGACGGATTACAATGAGCAGTTCTTC. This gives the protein CASSYRHRTDYNEQFF.

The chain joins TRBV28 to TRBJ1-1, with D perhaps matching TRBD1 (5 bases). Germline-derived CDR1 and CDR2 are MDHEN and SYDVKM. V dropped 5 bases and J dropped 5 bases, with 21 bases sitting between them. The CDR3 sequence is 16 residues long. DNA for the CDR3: TGTGCCAGCAGTACCTCCTTGCAGGGTGTGGGGACTGAAGCTTTCTTT. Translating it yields CASSTSLQGVGTEAFF.

The CDR3 reads CASSGQRNSPLHF. In DNA, the CDR3 is TGTGCCAGCTCGGGACAGAGAAATTCACCCCTCCACTTT. The J gene is TRBJ1-6, the V gene TRBV6-5; 7 positions match TRBD1. Trimming removed 8 bases from V and 7 bases from J; junction bases left unmatched: 5. The germline V gene has CDR1 MNHEY and CDR2 SVGAGI. The CDR3 runs 13 residues.

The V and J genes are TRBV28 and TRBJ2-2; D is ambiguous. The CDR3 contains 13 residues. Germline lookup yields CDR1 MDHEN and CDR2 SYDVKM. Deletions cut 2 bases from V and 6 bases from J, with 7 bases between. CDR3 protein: CASSLHSSGELFF. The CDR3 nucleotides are TGTGCCAGCAGTTTACACTCTTCCGGGGAGCTGTTTTTT.

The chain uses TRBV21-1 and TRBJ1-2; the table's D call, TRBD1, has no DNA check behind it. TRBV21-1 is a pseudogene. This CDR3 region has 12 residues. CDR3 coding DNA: TGTGCCGGATCCCGGGACACCGCTGGGGACACCTTC. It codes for CAGSRDTAGDTF.

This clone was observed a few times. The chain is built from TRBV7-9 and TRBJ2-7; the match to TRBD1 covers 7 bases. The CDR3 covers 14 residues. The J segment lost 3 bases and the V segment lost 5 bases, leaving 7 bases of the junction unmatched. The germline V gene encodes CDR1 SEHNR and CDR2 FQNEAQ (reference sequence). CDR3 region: CASSRRQGSYEQYF. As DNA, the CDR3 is TGTGCCAGCAGCAGAAGACAGGGAAGCTACGAGCAGTACTTC.

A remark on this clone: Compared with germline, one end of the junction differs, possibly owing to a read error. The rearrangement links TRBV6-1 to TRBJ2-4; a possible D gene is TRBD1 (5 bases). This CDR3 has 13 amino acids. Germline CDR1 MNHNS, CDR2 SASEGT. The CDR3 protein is CASSVGILWGLHF. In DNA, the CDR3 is TGTGCCAGCAGTGTGGGGATTTTGTGGGGCCTGCACTTC.

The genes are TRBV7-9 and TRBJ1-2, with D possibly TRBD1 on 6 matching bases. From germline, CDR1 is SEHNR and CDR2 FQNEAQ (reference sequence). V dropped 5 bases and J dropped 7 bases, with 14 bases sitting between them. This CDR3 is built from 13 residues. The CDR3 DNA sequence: TGTGCCAGCAGCCCTTCCGGGGACACTGGCTACACCTTC. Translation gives CASSPSGDTGYTF.

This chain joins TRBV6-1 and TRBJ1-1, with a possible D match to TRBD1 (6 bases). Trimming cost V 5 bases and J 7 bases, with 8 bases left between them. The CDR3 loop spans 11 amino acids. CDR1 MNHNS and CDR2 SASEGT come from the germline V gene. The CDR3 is CASSTQGEAFF. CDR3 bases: TGTGCCAGCAGTACACAGGGTGAAGCTTTCTTT.

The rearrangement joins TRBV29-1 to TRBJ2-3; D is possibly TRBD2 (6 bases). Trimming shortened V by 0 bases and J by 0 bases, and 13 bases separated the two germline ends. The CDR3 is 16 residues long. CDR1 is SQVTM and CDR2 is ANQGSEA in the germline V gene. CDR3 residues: CSVEDPWGDSTDTQYF. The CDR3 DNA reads TGCAGCGTTGAAGATCCATGGGGGGACAGCACAGATACGCAGTATTTT.

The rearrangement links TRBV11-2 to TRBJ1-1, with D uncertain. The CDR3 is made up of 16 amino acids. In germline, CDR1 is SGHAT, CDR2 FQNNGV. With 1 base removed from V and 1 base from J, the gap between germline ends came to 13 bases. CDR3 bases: TGTGCCAGCAGCTTAGGCAACAGACAAAAGAACACTGAAGCTTTCTTT. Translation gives CASSLGNRQKNTEAFF.

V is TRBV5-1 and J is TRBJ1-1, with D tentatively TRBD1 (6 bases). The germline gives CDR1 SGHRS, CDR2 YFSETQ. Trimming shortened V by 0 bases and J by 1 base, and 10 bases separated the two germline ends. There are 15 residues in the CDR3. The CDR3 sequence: CASSLDVRGNTEAFF. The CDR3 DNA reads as TGCGCCAGCAGCTTGGATGTCAGGGGGAACACTGAAGCTTTCTTT.

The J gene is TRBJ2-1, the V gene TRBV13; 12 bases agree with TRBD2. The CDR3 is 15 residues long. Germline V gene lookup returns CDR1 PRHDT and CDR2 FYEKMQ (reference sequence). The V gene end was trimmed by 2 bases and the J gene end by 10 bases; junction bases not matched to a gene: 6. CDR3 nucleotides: TGTGCCAGCAGCTTATTGGCTAGCGGGGGGGCAGAGCAGTTCTTC. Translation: CASSLLASGGAEQFF.

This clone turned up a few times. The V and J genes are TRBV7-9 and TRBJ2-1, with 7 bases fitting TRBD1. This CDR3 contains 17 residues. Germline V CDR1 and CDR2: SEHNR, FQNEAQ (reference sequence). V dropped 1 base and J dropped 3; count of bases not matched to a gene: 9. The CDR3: CASSLGGDRVFYNEQFF. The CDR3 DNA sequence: TGTGCCAGCAGCTTAGGTGGCGACAGGGTTTTCTACAATGAGCAGTTCTTC. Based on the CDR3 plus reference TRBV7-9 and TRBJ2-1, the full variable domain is DTGVSQNPRHKITKRGQNVTFRCDPISEHNRLYWYRQTLGQGPEFLTYFQNEAQLEKSRLLSDRFSAERPKGSFSTLEIQRTEQGDSAMYLCASSLGGDRVFYNEQFFGPGTRLTVL.

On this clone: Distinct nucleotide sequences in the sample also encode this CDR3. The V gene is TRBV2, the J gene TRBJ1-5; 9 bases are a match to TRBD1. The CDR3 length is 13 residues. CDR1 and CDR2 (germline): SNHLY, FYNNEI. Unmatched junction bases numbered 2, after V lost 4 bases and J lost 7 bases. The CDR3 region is CASSGQGGQPQHF. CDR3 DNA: TGTGCCAGCAGTGGACAGGGGGGCCAGCCCCAGCATTTT.

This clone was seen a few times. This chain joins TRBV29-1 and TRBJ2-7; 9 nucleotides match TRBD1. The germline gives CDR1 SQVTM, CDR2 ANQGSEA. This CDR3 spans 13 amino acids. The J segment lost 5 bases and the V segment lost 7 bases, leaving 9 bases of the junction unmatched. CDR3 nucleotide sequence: TGCAGCGGGGGGACCGGGACAGGGAACGAGCAGTACTTC. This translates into CSGGTGTGNEQYF.

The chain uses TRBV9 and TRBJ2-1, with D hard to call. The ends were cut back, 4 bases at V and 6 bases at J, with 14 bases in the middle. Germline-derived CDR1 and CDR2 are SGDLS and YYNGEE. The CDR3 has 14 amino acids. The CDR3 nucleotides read TGTGCCAGCAGCCTACCCAGTCAGCGCAATGAGCAGTTCTTC. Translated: CASSLPSQRNEQFF.

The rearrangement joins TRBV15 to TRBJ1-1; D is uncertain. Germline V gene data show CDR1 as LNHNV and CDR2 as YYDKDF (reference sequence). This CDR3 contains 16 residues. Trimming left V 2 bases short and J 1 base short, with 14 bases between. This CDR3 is CATSRSYGDSNTEAFF. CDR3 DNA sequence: TGTGCCACCAGCAGATCCTACGGAGACTCGAACACTGAAGCTTTCTTT.

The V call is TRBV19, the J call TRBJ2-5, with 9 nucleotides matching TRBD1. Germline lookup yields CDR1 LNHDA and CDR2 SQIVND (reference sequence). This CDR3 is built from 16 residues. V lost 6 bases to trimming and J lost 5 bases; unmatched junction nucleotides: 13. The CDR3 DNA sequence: TGTGCCAGTAGAAAAGGGGGACAGGGATTCGGCGAGACCCAGTACTTC. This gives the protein CASRKGGQGFGETQYF.

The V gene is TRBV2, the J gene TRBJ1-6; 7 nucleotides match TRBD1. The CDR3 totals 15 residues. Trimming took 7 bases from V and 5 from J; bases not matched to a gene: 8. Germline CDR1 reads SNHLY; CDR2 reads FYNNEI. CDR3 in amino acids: CASNIEGAHNSPLHF. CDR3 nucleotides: TGTGCCAGCAATATCGAGGGGGCGCATAATTCACCCCTCCACTTT. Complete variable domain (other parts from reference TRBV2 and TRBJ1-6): EPEVTQTPSHQVTQMGQEVILRCVPISNHLYFYWYRQILGQKVEFLVSFYNNEISEKSEIFDDQFSVERPDGSNFTLKIRSTKLEDSAMYFCASNIEGAHNSPLHFGNGTRLTVT.

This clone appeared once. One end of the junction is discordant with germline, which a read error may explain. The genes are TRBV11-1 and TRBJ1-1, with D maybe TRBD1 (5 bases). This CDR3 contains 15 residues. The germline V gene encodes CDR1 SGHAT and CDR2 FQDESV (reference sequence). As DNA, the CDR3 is TGTGCCAGCAGCCCGACAGAGACGCTGAACACTAAAGCTTTCTTT. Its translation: CASSPTETLNTKAFF.

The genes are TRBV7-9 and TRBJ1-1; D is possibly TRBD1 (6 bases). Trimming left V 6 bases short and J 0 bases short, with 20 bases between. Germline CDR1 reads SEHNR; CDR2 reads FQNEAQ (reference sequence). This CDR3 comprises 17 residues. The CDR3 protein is CASSWGGGRLLNTEAFF. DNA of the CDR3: TGTGCCAGCAGTTGGGGCGGGGGGCGGCTCTTGAACACTGAAGCTTTCTTT.

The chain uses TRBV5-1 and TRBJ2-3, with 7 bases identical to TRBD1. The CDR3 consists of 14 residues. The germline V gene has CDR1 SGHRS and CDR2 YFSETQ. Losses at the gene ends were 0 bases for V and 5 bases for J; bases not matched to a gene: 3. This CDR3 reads CASSLGQGIDTQYF. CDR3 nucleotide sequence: TGCGCCAGCAGCTTGGGACAGGGAATAGATACGCAGTATTTT. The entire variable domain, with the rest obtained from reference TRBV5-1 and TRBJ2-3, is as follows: KAGVTQTPRYLIKTRGQQVTLSCSPISGHRSVSWYQQTPGQGLQFLFEYFSETQRNKGNFPGRFSGRQFSNSRSEMNVSTLELGDSALYLCASSLGQGIDTQYFGPGTRLTVL.

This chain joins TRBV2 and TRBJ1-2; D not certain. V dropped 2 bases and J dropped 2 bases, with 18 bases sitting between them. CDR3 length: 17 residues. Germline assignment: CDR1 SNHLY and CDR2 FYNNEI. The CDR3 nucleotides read TGTGCCAGCAGTGAACTGGCAGGCCAAAACTCAAACTATGGCTACACCTTC. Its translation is CASSELAGQNSNYGYTF.